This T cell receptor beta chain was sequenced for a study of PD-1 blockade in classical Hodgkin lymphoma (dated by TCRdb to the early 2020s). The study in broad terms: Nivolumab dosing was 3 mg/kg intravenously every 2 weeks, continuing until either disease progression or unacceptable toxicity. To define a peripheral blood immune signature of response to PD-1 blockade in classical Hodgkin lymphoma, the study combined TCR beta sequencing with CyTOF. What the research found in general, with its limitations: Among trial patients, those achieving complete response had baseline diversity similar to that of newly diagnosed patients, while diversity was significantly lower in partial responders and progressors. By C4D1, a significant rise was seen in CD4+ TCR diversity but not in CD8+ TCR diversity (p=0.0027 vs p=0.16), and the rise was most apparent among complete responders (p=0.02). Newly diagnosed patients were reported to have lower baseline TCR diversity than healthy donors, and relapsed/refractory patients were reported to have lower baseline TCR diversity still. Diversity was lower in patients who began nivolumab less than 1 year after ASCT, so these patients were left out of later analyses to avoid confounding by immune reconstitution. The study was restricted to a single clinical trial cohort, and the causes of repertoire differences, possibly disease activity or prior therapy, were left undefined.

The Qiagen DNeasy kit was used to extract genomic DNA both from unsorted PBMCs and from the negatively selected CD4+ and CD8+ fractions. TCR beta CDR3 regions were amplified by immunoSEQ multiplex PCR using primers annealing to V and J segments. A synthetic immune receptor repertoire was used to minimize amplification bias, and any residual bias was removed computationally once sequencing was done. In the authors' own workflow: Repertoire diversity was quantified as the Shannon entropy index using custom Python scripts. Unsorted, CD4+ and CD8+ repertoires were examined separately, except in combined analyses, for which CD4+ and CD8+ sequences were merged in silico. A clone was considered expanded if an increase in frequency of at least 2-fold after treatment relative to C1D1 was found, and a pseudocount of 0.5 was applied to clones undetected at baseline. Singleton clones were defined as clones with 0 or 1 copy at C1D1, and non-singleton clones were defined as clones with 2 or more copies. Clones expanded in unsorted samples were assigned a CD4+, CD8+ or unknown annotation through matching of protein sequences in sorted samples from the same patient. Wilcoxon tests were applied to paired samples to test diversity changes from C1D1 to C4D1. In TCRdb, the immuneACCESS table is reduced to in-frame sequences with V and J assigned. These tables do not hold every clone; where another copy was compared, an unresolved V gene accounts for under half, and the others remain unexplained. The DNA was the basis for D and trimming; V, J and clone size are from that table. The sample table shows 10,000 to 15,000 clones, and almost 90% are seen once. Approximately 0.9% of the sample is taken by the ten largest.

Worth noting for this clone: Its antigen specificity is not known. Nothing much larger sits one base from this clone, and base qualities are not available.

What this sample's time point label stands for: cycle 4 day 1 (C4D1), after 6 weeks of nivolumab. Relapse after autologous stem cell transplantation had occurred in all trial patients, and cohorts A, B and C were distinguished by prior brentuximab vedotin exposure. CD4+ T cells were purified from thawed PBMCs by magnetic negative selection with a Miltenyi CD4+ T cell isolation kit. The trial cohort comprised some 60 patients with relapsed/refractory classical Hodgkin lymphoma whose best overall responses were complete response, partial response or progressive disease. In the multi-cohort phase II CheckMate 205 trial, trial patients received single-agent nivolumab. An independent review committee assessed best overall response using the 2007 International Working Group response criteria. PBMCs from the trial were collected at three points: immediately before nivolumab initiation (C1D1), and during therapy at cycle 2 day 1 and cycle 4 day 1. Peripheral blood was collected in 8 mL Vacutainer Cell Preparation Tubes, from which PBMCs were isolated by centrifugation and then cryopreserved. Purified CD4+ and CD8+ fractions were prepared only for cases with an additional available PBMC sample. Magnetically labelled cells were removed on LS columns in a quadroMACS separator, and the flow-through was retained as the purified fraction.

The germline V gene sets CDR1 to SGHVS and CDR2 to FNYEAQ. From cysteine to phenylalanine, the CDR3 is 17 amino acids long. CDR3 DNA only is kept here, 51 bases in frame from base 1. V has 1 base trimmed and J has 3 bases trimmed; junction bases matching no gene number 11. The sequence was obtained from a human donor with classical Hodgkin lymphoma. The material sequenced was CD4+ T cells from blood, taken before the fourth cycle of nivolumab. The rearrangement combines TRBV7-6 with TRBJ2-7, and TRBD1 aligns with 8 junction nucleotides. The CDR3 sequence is CASSLGSVAGGHYEQYF. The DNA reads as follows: TGTGCCAGCAGCTTAGGGAGCGTTGCAGGGGGCCACTACGAGCAGTACTTC.